Included here is one T cell receptor beta chain sequence, with context. This clonotype came up many times. Its antigen is unknown. No qualities accompany the bases; no much larger clone lies one base away. The CDR3 covers 11 residues, taking in both the cysteine and the phenylalanine. Left in the record is the CDR3 DNA by itself, 33 bases read in frame from the first base. Sequences SGHRS (CDR1) and YFSETQ (CDR2) are obtained from the germline V gene. V sheds 6 bases and J sheds 3 bases, leaving 6 bases between their ends. Libraries were built with 5' RACE. TCRdb shows the sequencer as Illumina HiSeq 2000. Template switching introduced a universal primer binding site; the final cDNA contained a unique molecular identifier, enabling accurate counting of TCR cDNA molecules. Specific primers in the conserved constant-segment region were used to synthesize first-strand cDNA for the TCR alpha and beta chains. Each cDNA library was double barcoded, with a SMART-Mk sample barcode plus Illumina barcodes, to control for contamination. TruSeq adapter sequences and Illumina sample barcodes were added in two successive PCR steps. The TCR alpha and beta cDNA libraries were sequenced on the Illumina HiSeq platform using custom primers. As for the original processing: Raw reads were processed with MiGEC to extract unique molecular identifiers, and MiXCR was used to determine CDR3 positions. Recombination models were inferred per individual with the repgenHMM and IGoR tools using an EM algorithm. The analysis of shared clonotypes was done with the tcR package in R, with sharing normalized by the product of cloneset sizes. To study raw recombination free of thymic and clonal selection effects, out-of-frame nonproductive sequences were analyzed. TCRdb reworked the public reads: Q25 trimming with fastp, MiXCR clone assembly, productive beta chains retained. Each record represents a unique CDR3 protein, reported with the most common genes and DNA among its rows. These V and J calls derive from TCRdb rather than the authors' analysis. For this sample there are hundreds of thousands of distinct CDR3 sequences; approximately 8.3% appear just once. The top ten clonotypes cover 1.5% to 2.5% of the sample.

All donors were healthy Caucasians. Three pairs of female monozygotic twins, all aged roughly 18 to 30 years, made up the twin cohort. Miltenyi CD45RO+ enrichment and human naive T-cell isolation kits were used to isolate memory (CD45RO+) and naive T cells from PBMC. This specimen belongs to a study of identical twins (dated by TCRdb to about 2016). Regarding the study in general: To test whether fetal clonotypes persist, the study used deep sequencing on TCR alpha and beta repertoires from monozygotic twins, unrelated adults of various ages, and cord blood. To rule out contamination, replicate twin experiments were performed at different times with different library preparation protocols.

The full study reports these points: Fewer insertions were carried by abundant cord blood beta clonotypes; a weaker similar trend was observed in young adult naive repertoires, while no such trend was observed in memory repertoires. Because the same donors could not be followed over many years, conclusions were based on cross-sectional statistical analysis. Excess twin sharing in beta out-of-frame sequences was weaker because fewer shared sequences lowered the signal-to-noise ratio. In monozygotic twins, recombination models systematically underestimated out-of-frame TCR alpha sharing, but the models matched the sharing seen between unrelated individuals. Compared with coincidental sharing between unrelated individuals, out-of-frame TCR alpha sequences shared between twins had an excess of sequences with low generation probability. Zero-insertion analyses could be partly confounded by invariant T cells such as MAIT and iNKT, although diverse VJ usage argued against such confounding for most clonotypes.

This sample also appeared in a second study, on yellow fever vaccine responses in identical twins. According to the second study: The authors reported that the T cell response to vaccination in identical twins appeared partly convergent and partly personalized. Focusing on identical twins, the study followed the T cell clones that responded to the vaccine, and did so with precision.

The sequencing sample was made of memory (CD45RO+) T cells sorted from blood. The sample's cell subset or site, from its label and the paper: CD45RO+ enriched T cells. Rearrangement joined TRBV5-1 to TRBJ2-5; possibly the D gene is TRBD1, per 6 matching bases. The TCR sequence derives from a woman between 18 and 29 years old in good health. The sequence in DNA is TGCGCCAGCAACAGGGAAGAGACCCAGTACTTC. Translated, it gives CASNREETQYF.